Following are 23 T cell receptor beta chains from one sample sequenced in a study of long-term antiretroviral therapy in people with HIV. Survey-level resolution applied to immunoSEQ assay v3.0. The protocol was immunoSEQ multiplex PCR, while the TCRdb copy is restricted to in-frame clones and leaves out a portion. This sample yields 20,000 to 25,000 clones, of which approximately 79% are seen a single time; less than 15% belongs to the top ten. This sample comprised unsorted PBMCs, obtained about 1.8 years before starting antiretroviral therapy. The receptors come from a woman aged 40 to 50 with HIV.

The rearrangement links TRBV30 to TRBJ1-2; D is unresolved. Trimming removed 3 bases from V and 2 bases from J, with 7 bases in between. CDR1 and CDR2 (germline): GTSNPN, SVGIG (reference sequence). The CDR3 covers 12 residues. The CDR3 spells CAWRGYNYGYTF. The CDR3 nucleotides read TGTGCCTGGAGAGGGTACAACTATGGCTACACCTTC.

V usage is TRBV2 and J usage is TRBJ1-1; weak D call: TRBD1 (5 bases). Germline lookup yields CDR1 SNHLY and CDR2 FYNNEI. Trimming shortened V by 6 bases and J by 0 bases, and 14 bases separated the two germline ends. CDR3 length: 15 residues. The CDR3 bases are TGTGCCAGCAGGGGCGCAGGGCTAATGAACACTGAAGCTTTCTTT. It translates to CASRGAGLMNTEAFF.

This rearrangement joins TRBV10-3 to TRBJ2-7, with a possible D match to TRBD1 (6 bases). V gave up 10 bases and J gave up 2 bases, with 15 bases separating them. CDR3 size: 13 residues. The V gene's germline CDR1 is ENHRY and CDR2 SYGVKD. CDR3 sequence: CATSQGNPYEQYF. The CDR3 bases are TGTGCCACCTCCCAGGGGAACCCCTACGAGCAGTACTTC.

This chain joins TRBV5-1 and TRBJ2-3, with TRBD1 matching over 7 bases. The CDR3 has 16 amino acids. V shed 0 bases, J shed 3 bases, and the junction held 7 bases outside the gene matches. Germline CDR1 reads SGHRS; CDR2 reads YFSETQ. CDR3 sequence: CASSLGADRVTDTQYF. The DNA for the CDR3 is TGCGCCAGCAGCTTGGGGGCTGACAGGGTAACAGATACGCAGTATTTT.

The V call is TRBV14, the J call TRBJ2-5; TRBD1 aligns across 8 bases. J gave up 2 bases and V 1 base, and 6 bases lay outside the gene matches. Germline CDR1 and CDR2: SGHDN and FVKESK. CDR3 length equals 16 residues. In DNA form, the CDR3 reads TGTGCCAGCAGCCAAGTGGGCAGGGGGCCGCAAGAGACCCAGTACTTC. Translating gives CASSQVGRGPQETQYF.

In this sample, this clone turned up a few times. This sequence joins TRBV2 and TRBJ2-7, with D maybe TRBD2 (6 bases). Trimming pared 4 bases from V and 3 bases from J, leaving 13 bases between. The V gene's germline CDR1 is SNHLY and CDR2 FYNNEI. The CDR3 runs 14 residues. The CDR3 spells CASSVPGTYYEQYF. The CDR3 DNA reads as TGTGCCAGCAGTGTCCCCGGGACTTACTACGAGCAGTACTTC.

The chain recombines TRBV6-5 with TRBJ1-1; the D is unclear. The V and J ends lost 2 bases and 3 bases respectively, with 4 bases between them. The CDR3 has 12 residues. Germline assignment: CDR1 MNHEY and CDR2 SVGAGI. CDR3 amino acids: CASSYKDTEAFF. CDR3 in DNA: TGTGCCAGCAGTTACAAGGACACTGAAGCTTTCTTT.

This clone was seen just once. The chain uses TRBV6-6 and TRBJ1-1, with a weak D call TRBD1 (6 bases). The CDR3 runs 14 residues. Germline CDR1 and CDR2: MNHNY and SVGAGI (reference sequence). The V and J ends lost 4 bases and 3 bases respectively, with 12 bases between them. This CDR3 reads CASSFRGLDTEAFF. In nucleotides, the CDR3 is TGTGCCAGCAGTTTCAGGGGATTGGACACTGAAGCTTTCTTT.

Written as DNA, the CDR3 is TGTGCCAGCAGCCAAGTCCCGGGGGGGAATCAGCCCCAGCATTTT. Protein: CASSQVPGGNQPQHF. The chain links TRBV4-2 to TRBJ1-5; maybe TRBD1 (5 bases). Germline-derived CDR1 and CDR2 are LGHNA and YNFKEQ. Trimming removed 1 base from V and 4 bases from J, with 11 bases in between. This CDR3 is 15 amino acids long.

This chain connects TRBV5-1 to TRBJ2-7, with D unresolved. Per germline, CDR1 SGHRS and CDR2 YFSETQ. The CDR3 is 16 amino acids. Trimming cost V 0 bases and J 6 bases, with 19 bases left between them. This CDR3 reads CASSLDPHQTRFEQYF. The CDR3 DNA reads as TGCGCCAGCAGCTTGGACCCCCATCAGACCAGGTTCGAGCAGTACTTC.

The chain has TRBV5-1 and TRBJ2-7; 10 positions match TRBD1. V trimming: 0 bases; J trimming: 6 bases; junction bases outside the gene matches: 6. The CDR3 length is 15 residues. Germline CDR1 is SGHRS and CDR2 is YFSETQ. CDR3 nucleotides: TGCGCCAGCAGCTTGGAGGGACAGGGGCGGCGCGAGCAGTACTTC. It codes for CASSLEGQGRREQYF.

This clone is medium-sized by share. The chain has TRBV10-2 and TRBJ2-1; 9 nucleotides agree with TRBD1. CDR1 and CDR2 (germline): WSHSY, SAAADI. The CDR3 has 14 amino acids. V lost 8 bases and J lost 7; bases outside the gene matches: 9. CDR3 in amino acids: CASWGTGFGNEQFF. The CDR3, as DNA: TGCGCCAGCTGGGGGACAGGGTTCGGTAATGAGCAGTTCTTC.

In nucleotides, the CDR3 is TGCGCCAGCAGCTGGGGGACAGGGCGCACAGATACGCAGTATTTT. Translated: CASSWGTGRTDTQYF. The gene calls are TRBV5-1 and TRBJ2-3; 9 nucleotides agree with TRBD1. V lost 3 bases, J lost 1 base, and 3 bases stayed unmatched. Germline loops: CDR1 SGHRS, CDR2 YFSETQ. This CDR3 has 15 amino acids.

The chain has TRBV7-8 and TRBJ1-2, with D maybe TRBD1 (5 bases). Germline-derived CDR1 and CDR2 are SGHVS and FQNEAQ. This CDR3 has 16 amino acids. V lost 4 bases and J lost 6, with 21 bases in between. The CDR3 loop is CASSSRTGVRNDGYTF. In nucleotides, the CDR3 is TGTGCCAGCAGCTCGAGAACAGGAGTAAGAAATGATGGCTACACCTTC. The full variable domain, with the rest looked up from reference TRBV7-8 and TRBJ1-2, is GAGVSQSPRYKVAKRGQDVALRCDPISGHVSLFWYQQALGQGPEFLTYFQNEAQLDKSGLPSDRFFAERPEGSVSTLKIQRTQQEDSAVYLCASSSRTGVRNDGYTFGSGTRLTVV.

The chain has TRBV5-1 and TRBJ2-4, with TRBD2 matching over 7 bases. The J segment lost 6 bases and the V segment lost 4 bases, leaving 10 bases of the junction unmatched. Germline-derived CDR1 and CDR2 are SGHRS and YFSETQ. This CDR3 has 15 amino acids. The chain's CDR3 is CASSRRAGEGNIQYF. CDR3 sequence (DNA): TGCGCCAGCAGCCGGAGGGCGGGGGAGGGAAACATTCAGTACTTC.

The chain carries TRBV5-6 and TRBJ2-7, with D hard to call. CDR3 size: 14 residues. The germline gives CDR1 SGHDT, CDR2 YYEEEE. Trimming took off 7 bases at V and 0 bases at J, with 14 bases between the two ends. For the CDR3, the DNA is TGTGCCAGCGGCAATGTGGGCAGCTCCTACGAGCAGTACTTC. Amino acids: CASGNVGSSYEQYF. Full variable domain (rest looked up from reference TRBV5-6 and TRBJ2-7): DAGVTQSPTHLIKTRGQQVTLRCSPKSGHDTVSWYQQALGQGPQFIFQYYEEEERQRGNFPDRFSGHQFPNYSSELNVNALLLGDSALYLCASGNVGSSYEQYFGPGTRLTVT.

This clone occurred once. The rearrangement links TRBV19 to TRBJ2-7; D is perhaps TRBD1 (6 bases). The CDR3 totals 14 residues. Germline loops: CDR1 LNHDA, CDR2 SQIVND (reference sequence). Trimming pared 7 bases from V and 1 base from J, leaving 14 bases between. The CDR3 region is CASKETTGSYEQYF. The CDR3 nucleotides are TGTGCCAGTAAGGAGACGACAGGTTCCTACGAGCAGTACTTC.

The CDR3 DNA follows: TGTGCCAGCAGCTTAGCGGGAGGGTCAGATACGCAGTATTTT. The encoded protein is CASSLAGGSDTQYF. The chain couples TRBV7-7 to TRBJ2-3; 7 bases map to TRBD2. Losses at the gene ends were 0 bases for V and 4 bases for J; bases not matched to a gene: 1. CDR3 size: 14 residues. Looked up from germline, CDR1 is SSHAT and CDR2 is FNYEAQ (reference sequence).

The V call is TRBV5-4, the J call TRBJ2-3, with TRBD2 identical over 7 bases. The CDR3 sequence is 16 residues long. The V and J ends lost 4 bases and 0 bases, in that order; junction bases with no gene match: 8. The germline V gene encodes CDR1 SGHNT and CDR2 YYREEE (reference sequence). This CDR3 is CASSPSRGVSTDTQYF. The DNA for the CDR3 is TGTGCCAGCAGCCCCTCCCGGGGGGTTAGCACAGATACGCAGTATTTT.

This clone was seen just once. The rearrangement uses TRBV18 and TRBJ2-5; either TRBD1 or TRBD2 may supply D (6 bases each). The germline V gene encodes CDR1 KGHSH and CDR2 LQKENI. The CDR3 is 16 residues long. V was shortened by 6 bases and J by 2 bases, with 19 bases between the two germline ends. CDR3 sequence: CASSLPRGQGQETQYF. CDR3 DNA: TGTGCCAGCTCCCTCCCCCGGGGGCAAGGGCAAGAGACCCAGTACTTC.

The V gene is TRBV30, the J gene TRBJ2-7; 9 nucleotides align to TRBD1. V gave up 5 bases and J gave up 6 bases; unmatched junction bases: 5. This CDR3 comprises 12 residues. The germline V gene has CDR1 GTSNPN and CDR2 SVGIG (reference sequence). The DNA for the CDR3 is TGTGCCTGGGGGACAGGGAACCGCGAGCAGTACTTC. Amino acid sequence: CAWGTGNREQYF.

The chain has TRBV7-2 and TRBJ1-1, with TRBD1 as a possible D gene (5 bases). Trimming took 5 bases from V and 10 from J, leaving 17 bases between them. This CDR3 comprises 13 residues. The germline V gene encodes CDR1 SGHTA and CDR2 FQGNSA. CDR3 sequence reads: CASSPLQGSVAFF. The DNA for the CDR3 is TGTGCCAGCAGCCCCCTGCAGGGCTCGGTAGCTTTCTTT.

This chain links TRBV7-8 with TRBJ1-5, with D unclear. The CDR3 is made up of 13 amino acids. Looked up from germline, CDR1 is SGHVS and CDR2 is FQNEAQ. Trimming cost V 1 base and J 4 bases, with 5 bases left between them. The CDR3 spells CASSLVGNQPQHF. The CDR3 coding sequence is TGTGCCAGCAGCTTAGTAGGTAATCAGCCCCAGCATTTT. Supplemented by reference TRBV7-8 and TRBJ1-5, the full variable domain reads GAGVSQSPRYKVAKRGQDVALRCDPISGHVSLFWYQQALGQGPEFLTYFQNEAQLDKSGLPSDRFFAERPEGSVSTLKIQRTQQEDSAVYLCASSLVGNQPQHFGDGTRLSIL.